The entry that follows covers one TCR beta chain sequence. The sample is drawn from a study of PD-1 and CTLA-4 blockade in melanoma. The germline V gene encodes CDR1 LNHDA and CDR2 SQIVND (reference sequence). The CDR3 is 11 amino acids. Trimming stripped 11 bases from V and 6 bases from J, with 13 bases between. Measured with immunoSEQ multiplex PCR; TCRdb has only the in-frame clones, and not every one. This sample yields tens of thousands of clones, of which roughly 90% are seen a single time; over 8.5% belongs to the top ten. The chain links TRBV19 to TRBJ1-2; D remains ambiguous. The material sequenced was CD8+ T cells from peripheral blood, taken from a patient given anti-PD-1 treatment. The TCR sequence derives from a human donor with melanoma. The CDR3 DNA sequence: TGTGCCGCCCGGTCAGCCCATGGCTACACCTTC. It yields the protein CAARSAHGYTF.